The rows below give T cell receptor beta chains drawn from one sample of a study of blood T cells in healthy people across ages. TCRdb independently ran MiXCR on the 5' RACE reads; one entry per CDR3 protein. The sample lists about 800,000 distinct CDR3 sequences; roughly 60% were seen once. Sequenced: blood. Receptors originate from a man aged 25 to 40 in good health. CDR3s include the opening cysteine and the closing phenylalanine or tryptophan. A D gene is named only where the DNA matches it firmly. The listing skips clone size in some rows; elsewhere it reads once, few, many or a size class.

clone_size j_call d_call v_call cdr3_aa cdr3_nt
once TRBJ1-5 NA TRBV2 CASSDLDGANQPQHF TGTGCCAGCAGCGACCTGGACGGAGCAAATCAGCCCCAGCATTTT
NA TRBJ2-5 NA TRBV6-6 CTSSYLGREKTQYF TGTACCAGCAGTTACCTCGGCAGGGAAAAGACCCAGTACTTC
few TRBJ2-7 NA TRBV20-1 CSARESGFFYEQYF TGCAGTGCTAGGGAATCGGGGTTCTTCTACGAGCAGTACTTC
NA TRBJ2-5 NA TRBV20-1 CSAVEPRTGQETQYF TGCAGTGCCGTCGAACCAAGGACTGGCCAAGAGACCCAGTACTTC
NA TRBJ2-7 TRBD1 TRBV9 CASSVWAGTGVHEQYF TGTGCCAGCAGCGTTTGGGCCGGGACAGGGGTCCACGAGCAGTACTTC
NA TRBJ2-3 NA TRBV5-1 CASTHGGKSADTQYF TGCGCCAGCACGCACGGCGGGAAATCGGCGGATACGCAGTATTTT
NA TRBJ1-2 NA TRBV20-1 CSARDPGGNYVFTF TGCAGTGCTAGAGATCCCGGGGGGAACTATGTTTTCACCTTC
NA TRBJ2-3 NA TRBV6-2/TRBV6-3 CASTDRLLGTQYF TGTGCCAGCACCGACAGGTTGTTGGGGACGCAGTATTTT
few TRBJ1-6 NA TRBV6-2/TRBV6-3 CASSGQTTGYNSPLHF TGTGCCAGCAGCGGCCAAACGACGGGGTATAATTCACCCCTCCACTTT
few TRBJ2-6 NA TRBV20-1 CSARTSDTSGANVLTF TGCAGTGCTAGAACCAGCGATACTTCTGGGGCCAACGTCCTGACTTTC
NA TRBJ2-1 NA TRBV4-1 CASSQGPLGVDEQFF TGCGCCAGCAGCCAAGGTCCATTAGGGGTTGATGAGCAGTTCTTC
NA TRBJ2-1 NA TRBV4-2 CASSLGPSANEQFF TGTGCCAGCAGCTTGGGACCCTCCGCCAATGAGCAGTTCTTC
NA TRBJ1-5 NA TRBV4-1 CASSHLGNSNQPQHF TGCGCCAGCAGCCACCTCGGGAATAGCAATCAGCCCCAGCATTTT
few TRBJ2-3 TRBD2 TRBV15 CATSRVPAGVTDTQYF TGTGCCACCAGCAGAGTCCCAGCGGGGGTCACAGATACGCAGTATTTT
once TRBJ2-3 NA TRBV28 CASSLSVTPDTQYF TGTGCCAGCAGTTTATCTGTCACCCCAGATACGCAGTATTTT
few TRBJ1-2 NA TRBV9 CASSVGGTYGYTF TGTGCCAGCAGCGTAGGGGGGACCTATGGCTACACCTTC
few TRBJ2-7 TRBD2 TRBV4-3 CASSQDTSGSYEQYF TGCGCCAGCAGCCAAGATACTAGCGGCTCCTACGAGCAGTACTTC
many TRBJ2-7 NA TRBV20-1 CSARASSYEQYF TGCAGTGCCAGGGCAAGCTCCTACGAGCAGTACTTC
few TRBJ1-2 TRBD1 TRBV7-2 CASSSVIGQGGSYTF TGTGCCAGCAGCTCGGTAATCGGACAGGGGGGAAGCTACACCTTC
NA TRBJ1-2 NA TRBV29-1 CSVAAPRSYTF TGCAGCGTTGCAGCGCCCCGTAGCTACACCTTC
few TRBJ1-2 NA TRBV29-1 CSLDEDYGYTF TGCAGCCTAGATGAAGACTATGGCTACACCTTC
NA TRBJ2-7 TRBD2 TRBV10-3 CAISESAGRAFYEQYF TGTGCCATCAGTGAGTCTGCCGGGAGGGCCTTCTACGAGCAGTACTTC
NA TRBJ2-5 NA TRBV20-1 CSAPYEGGQETQYF TGCAGTGCCCCTTACGAGGGGGGCCAAGAGACCCAGTACTTC
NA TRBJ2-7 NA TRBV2 CASCRDFNYEQYF TGTGCCAGCTGCCGGGACTTCAACTACGAGCAGTACTTC
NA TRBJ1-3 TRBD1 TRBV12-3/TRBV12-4 CASSLRQGAGNTIYF TGTGCCAGCAGTTTGCGGCAGGGGGCTGGAAACACCATATATTTT
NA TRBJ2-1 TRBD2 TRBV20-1 CSVGRTSGSSSYNEQFF TGCAGTGTGGGTAGGACTAGCGGGAGCAGCTCCTACAATGAGCAGTTCTTC